This T cell receptor beta chain was documented in a study of T cells in Graves' hyperthyroidism and ophthalmopathy. Exclusion criteria comprised uncontrolled infection, other autoimmune disease, pregnancy or lactation. PBMCs were obtained from about 10 ml fresh peripheral blood. Study-wide findings and caveats: It was a median about 6 months before onset that the model predicted ophthalmopathy. Blood also carried most thyroid clonotypes expanded above 0.001.

With respect to this clonotype: Its antigen is still unknown.

TCR beta CDR3 regions were amplified from RNA transcripts. A first-round RT-PCR of the TCR CDR3 used the HTBI primer set. TCRdb re-derived calls from the multiplex PCR reads in MiXCR, one entry per CDR3 protein. The sample consists of 640,000 or so distinct CDR3 sequences, roughly 14% of them appearing once. With 5 bases clipped from V and 5 bases from J, the junction kept 12 bases outside the gene matches. The CDR3 runs to 15 residues. Germline CDR1 reads DFQATT; CDR2 reads SNEGSKA (reference sequence). The sequence came from a woman aged 40-49 years with Graves' ophthalmopathy. The gene calls are TRBV20-1 and TRBJ2-5; 9 nucleotides line up with TRBD2. Sequencing was performed on blood. The CDR3 DNA is TGCAGTGCTGCCATAGCGGGAGACTCACGGGAGACCCAGTACTTC. Translating gives CSAAIAGDSRETQYF.